This T cell receptor beta chain was sequenced during a study of cytomegalovirus exposure and HLA in healthy donors. The protocol was immunoSEQ multiplex PCR, while the TCRdb copy is restricted to in-frame clones and leaves out a portion. There are 250,000 to 350,000 clones in the sample; 87% occur only once, and approximately 1.1% lies in the top ten. V lost 2 bases to trimming and J lost 3 bases; unmatched junction nucleotides: 15. In germline, CDR1 is SGHVS, CDR2 FQNEAQ. This CDR3 spans 19 amino acids. The clonotype originates from a woman under 40 in good health and CMV-seropositive. V is TRBV7-8 and J is TRBJ2-2, with TRBD1 matching over 7 bases. Sequences were obtained from PBMCs. This chain's CDR3 is CASSLTDRTWGTYTGELFF. The CDR3 region has the DNA TGTGCCAGCAGCTTAACGGACAGGACGTGGGGGACCTACACCGGGGAGCTGTTTTTT.